A single T cell receptor (beta chain) is shown here with its context. What this receptor recognizes is not known. Per-base quality was not reported, and no clone a single base away is much larger than it. This sample is part of a study of cytomegalovirus exposure and HLA in healthy donors (dated 2017 in TCRdb). For the wider study: According to an earlier analysis of 550 to 750 of the donors, about 179 million T cells yielded roughly 110 million unique TCR beta sequences and around 300 Gb of sequence data. An early release covering 550 to 650 HLA-typed donors comprised approximately 300 gigabases of sequencing data and roughly 85 million unique TCR sequences. The genetic ancestry cluster associated with self-reported Caucasian donors included 70% to 85% of the roughly 400 genotyped donors. The study aimed to test whether signatures of past pathogen exposure could be identified by cataloging public T cell receptors. The study used immunosequencing to profile the T cell repertoires of more than 650 subjects and linked those repertoires to cytomegalovirus serostatus. In addition to the first cohort of around 670 subjects, a separate validation cohort of approximately 120 different subjects was used. High-throughput TCR immunosequencing, statistical association of individual TCRs with disease status, and machine learning were combined to predict cytomegalovirus infection status. A later analysis re-examined previously published TCR beta repertoires from over 500 donors and added high-resolution HLA genotyping to investigate patterns of TCR occurrence. In the later analysis, no new phenotypic data were used to find candidate immune exposures; instead, reliance was placed on TCR beta sequences and their occurrence across donors. An earlier analysis of around 540 of the donors applied high-throughput TCR beta sequencing to assess whether each TCR beta V gene segment acted as functional or pseudogenic. Donor age, sex, ethnicity and CMV serostatus were collected together with the repertoire data. A later genetic analysis took genome-wide SNP genotypes for about three fifths of the 666 donors and used that subset as a discovery cohort. Every repertoire in the discovery cohort had been generated on one and the same sequencing platform. Both class I and class II loci were covered by HLA typing, at four-digit resolution. Typing coverage varied by locus: about 620-640 donors for A, B, C, DRB1 and DQB1; about 520 for DQA1; more than 600 for DPA1; roughly 470 for DPB1. Roughly 5 DR-DQ haplotypes were treated as single units for association and clustering because of strong linkage in the cohort. Among roughly 370 genotyped donors of the cohort, an average of 235,054 unique TCR beta nucleotide sequences were sequenced per donor, about a sixth of them non-productive.

The cohort was made up of 500 to 800 healthy bone marrow donors. At the time of sampling, every cohort member was nominally healthy, though immune exposures that went unrecorded were likely present. The donor was CMV seropositive and belonged to the group of 250 to 300 seropositive cohort members. A peripheral blood sample was provided by each donor, and peripheral blood mononuclear cells were used for TCR beta sequencing. The Qiagen DNeasy Blood Extraction Kit was used to extract genomic DNA from the blood cell samples. V has 5 bases trimmed and J has 2 bases trimmed; junction bases matching no gene number 11. Inclusive of the bounding cysteine and phenylalanine, the CDR3 is 16 residues long. The read is trimmed to its CDR3 DNA, 48 bases read in frame from base 1. CDR1 is given as MDHEN and CDR2 as SYDVKM, both from the germline V gene. Library construction relied on the immunoSEQ multiplex PCR assay. The multiplex PCR relied on a mix of 60 forward primers for TCR Vbeta segments and 13 reverse primers for TCR Jbeta segments. The CDR3 region of rearranged TCR beta genes was amplified from genomic DNA by a multiplex PCR assay. The Illumina HiSeq System was used to sequence the amplified TCR beta libraries as 87-base-pair reads. The original pipeline was this. A later analysis tallied tens of millions of unique TCR beta chains across the roughly 610 repertoires, and approximately 12 million of those chains were shared by two or more donors. Raw reads were error-corrected and collapsed into unique sequences with a nearest-neighbor algorithm that merged closely related sequences to remove PCR and sequencing errors. CDR3 sequences were aligned to IMGT reference sequences to assign V, D and J gene segments. Each retained sequence needed at least a six-nucleotide match to both a V gene segment and a J gene segment. A rearrangement was called productive if the CDR3 had no stop codons and remained in frame with V and J, and every other rearrangement was called non-productive. Following IMGT convention, CDR3 was defined as the stretch from the second conserved V-encoded cysteine up to the conserved J-encoded phenylalanine. Sequences without an unambiguous match to a single V gene segment were excluded from the earlier analysis of about 630 of the donors. In an earlier analysis of several hundred of the donors, V segments were called functional above 56.7% productive rearrangements and were called segregating when the between-donor standard deviation exceeded 5%. A statistical classification framework was developed to diagnose cytomegalovirus status using the catalog of TCR beta chain sequences. V and J gene assignment, in a later analysis, came from comparing TCR nucleotide sequences with IMGT/GENE-DB human TR gene sequences. A later analysis assigned CDR3 sequences and most-parsimonious VDJ recombination scenarios with the TCRdist pipeline. In a later analysis, each TCR beta chain was defined by its CDR3 amino acid sequence together with its V-gene family, and reads lacking a unique V-gene family were excluded. In a later analysis, around 650 highly shared, low-generation-probability nucleotide sequences were removed to address suspected cross-contamination and a sequencing artifact. For each public chain, a later analysis derived a clonal expansion index from normalized ranks of inferred template counts within each repertoire. In a later analysis, generation probabilities were computed with a VDJ recombination model fitted to out-of-frame rearrangements, and the resulting probabilities were checked against IGoR. In a later analysis, TCR-TCR, TCR-HLA and TCR-CMV co-occurrence was scored with hypergeometric tests, and a repertoire-size bias correction was applied to TCR pairs. In a later analysis, false discovery rates were estimated by permuting HLA or CMV assignments 20 times. In a later analysis, co-occurring TCRs were grouped with DBSCAN, and TCRdist sequence similarity was added when clustering was performed within HLA-allele-positive subsets. For co-occurrence clustering, repertoires with fewer than 30,000 or more than 120,000 public chains were excluded, along with roughly 5 repertoires with anomalous nucleotide sharing. TCRdb limited this immuneACCESS table to in-frame rearrangements with V and J called. A share of clones is missing; checked studies link under half to unresolved V genes, and the rest is unexplained. V, J and clone size are those of that table, while D and trimming were read from the DNA. This sample comprises some 150,000 clones, about four fifths of them detected only once. The top ten constitute 5.7% of the sample.

Paper-wide results and their limitations: Strong co-occurrence of HLA alleles, especially DR and DQ, made assigning TCR associations to individual alleles difficult. In a later analysis, TCR association rates were found to vary across HLA loci, with the most associated TCRs seen for DRB1 alleles and the fewest for HLA-C alleles. The earlier analysis of 587 of the donors excluded 15 to 20 rarely observed V segments, including chromosome 9 orphons, because counts were too low. In a later genetic analysis, a missense DCLRE1C variant was associated with V-gene and J-gene trimming of TCR beta chains, and the association was replicated in an independent cohort. While some public TCRs were present in many individuals, most TCR sequences turned up only very rarely across donors. It was suggested by the authors that the approach could potentially be generalized to other disease states and immunological phenotypes. Only TCR beta chains were sequenced in this cohort, and the absence of alpha or paired-chain data limited detectable features. In both the original and validation cohorts, the classifier was reported to diagnose cytomegalovirus status with high specificity and sensitivity. Immune exposure information for the cohort was limited to CMV serostatus. HLA typing was unavailable for some donors at each locus, so association tests used only the typed subset. In a later genetic analysis, fewer N-insertions in productive TCRs were reported among donors in an Asian-associated ancestry cluster than the 666-donor mean. A cluster of highly shared sequence variants was judged likely to be a technical artifact of the sequencing pipeline. Most CMV-associated TCR beta chains appeared to be HLA-restricted in a later analysis, and the HLA associations seemed to be driven largely by CMV exposure. In an earlier analysis of approximately 590 of the donors, most TCR beta V segments appeared in productive rearrangements about 90% or about 30% of the time, broadly matching IMGT annotations. Linkage disequilibrium might explain the correlated functional status among segregating V segments, but an unknown experimental factor could not be ruled out. A further reported finding was that TCR beta sequences accurately predicted the HLA-A and HLA-B alleles for most subjects in the first cohort. Several of the top co-occurrence clusters appeared to be linked to parvovirus B19, influenza, CMV and Epstein-Barr virus, according to a later analysis. In a later analysis, HLA-associated TCR beta chains showed more clonal expansion and lower generation probabilities than non-associated chains that were equally common. Some IMGT-functional V segments, including TRBV6-2 and TRBV6-3, could not be distinguished by the 87-base-pair reads and were therefore excluded. In a later analysis, some 18,000 TCR beta sequences were associated with specific HLA alleles at a false discovery rate of 0.05. Sequencing depth was assumed to be roughly uniform across donors in the presence/absence analyses, though that assumption may not hold. In vitro tests confirmed that three of the cytomegalovirus-associated TCR beta chains recognize cytomegalovirus antigens. A total of fewer than 200 TCR beta chains were listed by the study as associated with cytomegalovirus.

The chain joins TRBV28 to TRBJ1-1; TRBD1 aligns with 7 central bases. The clonotype comes from a man aged 25-45 years in good health and CMV-seropositive. The sequenced material came from PBMCs. The DNA reads TGTGCCAGCAGTCCCCTCCAGGGGGACCTAAACACTGAAGCTTTCTTT. Its translation is CASSPLQGDLNTEAFF.